Each of the 29 T cell receptor beta chains below was sequenced from the same sample in a study of graft-versus-host responses after intestinal transplantation. Clones were read by immunoSEQ multiplex PCR, and TCRdb kept only the in-frame ones, dropping some. Among under 20,000 clones listed, around 87% were seen once. Sequencing used bone marrow, obtained roughly 4 months after intestinal transplantation. The receptors were gathered from a human patient who received an intestinal transplant, so some T cells may come from the graft donor.

With respect to this clone: This sample includes further DNA sequences coding for the same CDR3. V usage is TRBV19 and J usage is TRBJ2-2; 7 bases map to TRBD2. Germline V gives CDR1 LNHDA, CDR2 SQIVND (reference sequence). J was trimmed by 5 bases and V by 7 bases; bases with no gene match: 13. The CDR3 consists of 16 residues. CDR3 loop: CASTGLAGVKTGELFF. In nucleotides, the CDR3 is TGTGCCAGTACGGGGCTGGCGGGAGTCAAGACCGGGGAGCTGTTTTTT. Full variable domain (outside the CDR3, taken from reference TRBV19 and TRBJ2-2): DGGITQSPKYLFRKEGQNVTLSCEQNLNHDAMYWYRQDPGQGLRLIYYSQIVNDFQKGDIAEGYSVSREKKESFPLTVTSAQKNPTAFYLCASTGLAGVKTGELFFGEGSRLTVL.

The chain employs TRBV5-1 and TRBJ2-7; maybe TRBD1 (5 bases). CDR1 is SGHRS, CDR2 YFSETQ, per germline. This CDR3 has 15 residues. V gave up 4 bases and J gave up 3 bases, with 17 bases separating them. Here the CDR3 DNA reads TGCGCCAGCAGCCCGAATGGACAATATAGCTACGAGCAGTACTTC. It yields the protein CASSPNGQYSYEQYF.

The chain is built from TRBV11-2 and TRBJ2-3, with no clear D. The V and J ends lost 0 bases and 5 bases respectively, with 3 bases between them. CDR1 and CDR2 from the germline V gene are SGHAT and FQNNGV. CDR3 size: 12 residues. This CDR3 is CASSLDRDTQYF. DNA for the CDR3: TGTGCCAGCAGCTTAGACCGAGATACGCAGTATTTT. The variable domain in full, completed from reference TRBV11-2 and TRBJ2-3, reads EAGVAQSPRYKIIEKRQSVAFWCNPISGHATLYWYQQILGQGPKLLIQFQNNGVVDDSQLPKDRFSAERLKGVDSTLKIQPAKLEDSAVYLCASSLDRDTQYFGPGTRLTVL.

The count of this clone is one. This chain links TRBV5-6 with TRBJ1-2; 8 bases match TRBD1. This CDR3 spans 15 amino acids. Germline V gene lookup returns CDR1 SGHDT and CDR2 YYEEEE. The V and J ends lost 2 bases and 3 bases, in that order; junction bases with no gene match: 6. For the CDR3, the DNA is TGTGCCAGCAGCTTCAGGGGGCGCGGAGACTATGGCTACACCTTC. This gives the protein CASSFRGRGDYGYTF.

This chain uses TRBV9 with TRBJ2-5, with D possibly TRBD1 on 5 matching bases. Trimming removed 4 bases at V and 2 bases at J, with 15 bases between. Germline V gene lookup returns CDR1 SGDLS and CDR2 YYNGEE. This CDR3 has 15 residues. The CDR3 loop reads CASSPEGVRQETQYF. The CDR3 DNA sequence: TGTGCCAGCAGCCCGGAAGGGGTTAGACAAGAGACCCAGTACTTC.

CDR3 nucleotide sequence: TGTGCCAGCAGCCCCGGTCGGGATACGCAGTATTTT. The encoded protein is CASSPGRDTQYF. The chain is built from TRBV7-6 and TRBJ2-3, with D hard to call. Deletions cut 5 bases from V and 6 bases from J, with 9 bases between. The CDR3 runs to 12 residues. Germline V gives CDR1 SGHVS, CDR2 FNYEAQ.

V is TRBV5-1 and J is TRBJ2-2; 8 positions agree with TRBD1. CDR1 and CDR2 from the germline V gene are SGHRS and YFSETQ. The CDR3 totals 15 residues. V shed 3 bases, J shed 1 base, and the junction held 2 bases outside the gene matches. The CDR3 nucleotides read TGCGCCAGCAGCTCTGGGACAGGGAACACCGGGGAGCTGTTTTTT. As protein: CASSSGTGNTGELFF.

The genes are TRBV27 and TRBJ2-5; perhaps D is TRBD1 or TRBD2 (5 bases each). V shed 2 bases and J shed 5 bases, with 12 bases lying between them. The CDR3 is 14 residues long. Per germline, CDR1 MNHEY and CDR2 SMNVEV (reference sequence). The CDR3 DNA sequence: TGTGCCAGCAGTTTAGGGGCGGGTGGGGAGACCCAGTACTTC. Its protein is CASSLGAGGETQYF.

V is TRBV10-1 and J is TRBJ2-1; 9 nucleotides agree with TRBD2. Trimming removed 4 bases from V and 6 bases from J; junction bases left unmatched: 10. Germline CDR1 WNHNN, CDR2 SYGVQD (reference sequence). This CDR3 has 16 amino acids. The CDR3 DNA is TGCGCCAGCAGTGTCTCGGGACTAGCCCCCTTCAATGAGCAGTTCTTC. Protein product: CASSVSGLAPFNEQFF.

The chain employs TRBV7-9 and TRBJ2-7; no clear D gene. The V and J ends lost 5 bases and 1 base respectively, with 9 bases between them. There are 13 residues in the CDR3. Looked up from germline, CDR1 is SEHNR and CDR2 is FQNEAQ (reference sequence). The CDR3 spells CASSPRISYEQYF. The CDR3 bases are TGTGCCAGCAGCCCCCGAATATCCTACGAGCAGTACTTC.

The chain links TRBV27 to TRBJ2-7; D is possibly TRBD2 (5 bases). This CDR3 contains 13 residues. Germline V gene data show CDR1 as MNHEY and CDR2 as SMNVEV (reference sequence). Trimming pared 2 bases from V and 3 bases from J, leaving 8 bases between. This CDR3 reads CASSLRGLYEQYF. The CDR3 bases are TGTGCCAGCAGTTTACGAGGACTCTACGAGCAGTACTTC.

This rearrangement joins TRBV9 to TRBJ1-2; D not certain. Germline assignment: CDR1 SGDLS and CDR2 YYNGEE. The CDR3 runs 11 residues. The V end lost 7 bases, the J end lost 2 bases, and 6 bases lay between the germline ends. The CDR3 coding sequence is TGTGCCAGCCAACAGAACTATGGCTACACCTTC. Its translation is CASQQNYGYTF. The full variable domain, in which reference TRBV9 and TRBJ1-2 provide the parts outside the CDR3, is DSGVTQTPKHLITATGQRVTLRCSPRSGDLSVYWYQQSLDQGLQFLIQYYNGEERAKGNILERFSAQQFPDLHSELNLSSLELGDSALYFCASQQNYGYTFGSGTRLTVV.

This chain uses TRBV2 with TRBJ2-3; TRBD2 aligns across 7 bases. J lost 1 base, V lost 3 bases, and 4 bases had no gene match. This CDR3 region has 15 residues. Germline loops: CDR1 SNHLY, CDR2 FYNNEI. CDR3 residues: CASSDTGGGTDTQYF. CDR3 DNA: TGTGCCAGCAGTGATACGGGGGGAGGCACAGATACGCAGTATTTT.

V and J are TRBV7-7 and TRBJ2-1; 9 bases match TRBD1. The CDR3 contains 15 residues. J lost 7 bases, V lost 6 bases, and 10 bases had no gene match. Germline V gene data show CDR1 as SSHAT and CDR2 as FNYEAQ (reference sequence). This CDR3 is CASSPDRGSWNEQFF. CDR3 sequence (DNA): TGTGCCAGCAGTCCCGACAGGGGGAGTTGGAATGAGCAGTTCTTC.

J is TRBJ2-7 and V is TRBV6-5; TRBD2 matches 12 bases. The V and J ends lost 4 bases and 2 bases, in that order; junction bases with no gene match: 3. This CDR3 region has 15 residues. Looked up from germline, CDR1 is MNHEY and CDR2 is SVGAGI. The CDR3 protein is CASSLSSGRAYEQYF. The CDR3 DNA follows: TGTGCCAGCAGTTTATCTAGCGGGAGGGCCTACGAGCAGTACTTC.

The chain combines TRBV4-3 with TRBJ2-6, with D perhaps TRBD2 (6 bases). Trimming took off 1 base at V and 3 bases at J, with 16 bases between the two ends. Germline CDR1 reads LGHNA; CDR2 reads YSLEER. CDR3 size: 18 residues. The CDR3 here is CASSQVNGGEDGANVLTF. CDR3 DNA: TGCGCCAGCAGCCAAGTGAATGGAGGGGAAGATGGGGCCAACGTCCTGACTTTC.

The chain is built from TRBV19 and TRBJ2-1; 16 bases are shared with TRBD2. Germline V gene lookup returns CDR1 LNHDA and CDR2 SQIVND (reference sequence). The CDR3 spans 21 residues. With V trimmed by 3 bases and J by 8 bases, 19 bases remained unmatched. CDR3 region: CASSIWRPGLAGGPVPHEQFF. In DNA, the CDR3 is TGTGCCAGTAGTATCTGGCGACCGGGACTAGCGGGAGGGCCTGTTCCCCATGAGCAGTTCTTC.

V and J are TRBV28 and TRBJ2-5; 10 nucleotides line up with TRBD2. The trim removed 8 bases at V and 7 bases at J, leaving 16 bases unmatched. Germline CDR1 and CDR2: MDHEN and SYDVKM. This CDR3 is built from 16 residues. CDR3 amino acids: CASWPRSGRFSGTQYF. The CDR3 coding sequence is TGTGCCAGCTGGCCTCGTAGCGGGAGGTTTTCGGGGACCCAGTACTTC.

The chain combines TRBV15 with TRBJ1-5; D remains unclear. Germline V gene data show CDR1 as LNHNV and CDR2 as YYDKDF (reference sequence). This CDR3 comprises 14 residues. Trimming took 5 bases from V and 4 from J, leaving 12 bases between them. The CDR3 DNA reads as TGTGCCACCAGCGCTGGAACTTCTAATCAGCCCCAGCATTTT. Protein product: CATSAGTSNQPQHF.

There are a few counts of this clone. The CDR3, as DNA: TGTGCCAGCAGCTTGGATGGGGTACGGGGGCGCAGCTCCTACGAGCAGTACTTC. The encoded protein is CASSLDGVRGRSSYEQYF. The rearrangement joins TRBV5-5 to TRBJ2-7; D could derive from TRBD1 or TRBD2 (6 bases each). The V end lost 0 bases, the J end lost 0 bases, and 19 bases lay between the germline ends. Germline lookup yields CDR1 SGHKS and CDR2 YYEKEE (reference sequence). This CDR3 is 18 amino acids long.

V gene TRBV18 combines with J gene TRBJ2-1; perhaps TRBD2 as D (6 bases). The length of the CDR3 is 16 residues. The V gene's germline CDR1 is KGHSH and CDR2 LQKENI. Trimming removed 1 base at V and 3 bases at J, with 13 bases between. Here the CDR3 DNA reads TGTGCCAGCTCACCACTCCCGGGAGTGGTCTACAATGAGCAGTTCTTC. Residues: CASSPLPGVVYNEQFF.

By sample fraction, this clone is medium-sized. The chain combines TRBV29-1 with TRBJ1-1; a possible D gene is TRBD1 (6 bases). This CDR3 has 10 amino acids. Per germline, CDR1 SQVTM and CDR2 ANQGSEA. V lost 3 bases to trimming and J lost 10 bases, with 9 bases between them. CDR3 DNA: TGCAGCGTTGAGGGGGGCCTAGCTTTCTTT. This translates into CSVEGGLAFF.

The V call is TRBV5-6, the J call TRBJ2-7, with a weak D call TRBD1 (6 bases). V lost 2 bases to trimming and J lost 2 bases, with 11 bases between them. This CDR3 comprises 14 residues. Germline-derived CDR1 and CDR2 are SGHDT and YYEEEE. In DNA, the CDR3 is TGTGCCAGCAGCTTTGGGCAGGGGACCTACGAGCAGTACTTC. Translating gives CASSFGQGTYEQYF.

The chain uses TRBV21-1 and TRBJ2-7. TRBV21-1 is a pseudogene. This CDR3 is built from 15 residues. CDR3 coding DNA: TGTGCCAGCAGCAAATCCCGGGACGGAGCCTACGAGCAGTACTTC. Translated, it gives CASSKSRDGAYEQYF.

This chain uses TRBV10-3 with TRBJ1-4; 8 bases fit TRBD1. V lost 2 bases, J lost 7 bases, and 12 bases stayed unmatched. Germline V gene lookup returns CDR1 ENHRY and CDR2 SYGVKD. This CDR3 has 17 residues. Written as DNA, the CDR3 is TGTGCCATCAGTGAGGGACAGGGAGTGGGATATGGTGAAAAACTGTTTTTT. Protein product: CAISEGQGVGYGEKLFF.

This chain links TRBV27 with TRBJ1-4, with D perhaps matching TRBD1 (6 bases). CDR1 MNHEY and CDR2 SMNVEV come from the germline V gene (reference sequence). V was pared by 0 bases and J by 6 bases, with 8 bases between. The CDR3 length is 14 residues. In DNA, the CDR3 is TGTGCCAGCAGTTTATCCAGGGGAGATGAAAAACTGTTTTTT. Translation: CASSLSRGDEKLFF.

This chain connects TRBV28 to TRBJ1-4; D gene uncertain. CDR1 is MDHEN, CDR2 SYDVKM, per germline. Trimming left V 10 bases short and J 10 bases short, with 16 bases between. This CDR3 contains 12 residues. CDR3 sequence: CATRKGSGKLFF. Written as DNA, the CDR3 is TGTGCCACCAGAAAAGGCAGCGGAAAACTGTTTTTT.

The V call is TRBV6-5, the J call TRBJ2-1, with 10 bases that match TRBD2. Germline values: CDR1 MNHEY, CDR2 SVGAGI. V lost 2 bases and J lost 5; bases outside the gene matches: 3. This CDR3 spans 15 amino acids. The CDR3 loop reads CASSYGTSADNEQFF. The CDR3 DNA follows: TGTGCCAGCAGTTACGGGACTAGCGCAGACAATGAGCAGTTCTTC.

This chain joins TRBV27 and TRBJ2-7; unclear D gene. Trimming stripped 4 bases from V and 5 bases from J, with 12 bases between. The CDR3 has 13 residues. Germline loops: CDR1 MNHEY, CDR2 SMNVEV (reference sequence). For the CDR3, the DNA is TGTGCCAGCAGTTGGTTAGGGCCCGACGAGCAGTACTTC. This codes for CASSWLGPDEQYF.